This TCR beta chain appears in the sequencing data of a study of CD8 T cells in ankylosing spondylitis. Trimming removed 3 bases from V and 5 bases from J, with 10 bases in between. CDR1 LGHNA and CDR2 YSLEER come from the germline V gene. The CDR3 sequence is 14 residues long. The table lists this clonotype with a few counts. Its antigen is not known. Study-wide results and limits: As reported, disease-linked clones showed significant enrichment in matched ankylosing spondylitis synovial fluid. A TCR beta motif made of about 8 highly homologous variants seemed typical of ankylosing spondylitis blood.

TCRdb re-analysed the 5' RACE reads in MiXCR, keeping a single row per CDR3 protein. The sample records 650,000 to 800,000 distinct CDR3 sequences, over 15% being singletons. The V call is TRBV4-3, the J call TRBJ2-2; D is possibly TRBD2 (5 bases). The sample consisted of blood, either unsorted or a sorted T cell fraction (not recorded which). This TCR was recovered from a male donor with ankylosing spondylitis. The CDR3, as DNA: TGCGCCAGCAGCCAGGGCGGGTTGACCGGGGAGCTGTTTTTT. Amino acids: CASSQGGLTGELFF.